The 2 T cell receptor beta chains below were found in one sample sequenced in a study of blood T cell repertoires in COVID-19 (TCRdb year 2020). The library was built by means of the immunoSEQ multiplex PCR assay. In TCRdb, the immuneACCESS table is reduced to in-frame sequences with V and J assigned. These tables do not hold every clone; where another copy was compared, an unresolved V gene accounts for under half, and the others remain unexplained. This sample is represented by about 130,000 clones; approximately 89% of them were singletons. Around 4.7% of the sample goes to the ten largest clones. The sample comprised peripheral blood. The source of these receptors is a human donor in a cohort sampled during active COVID-19.

This chain joins TRBV28 and TRBJ2-5; D uncertain. V was trimmed by 6 bases and J by 4 bases, leaving 18 bases between them. The CDR3 length is 15 residues. Germline V CDR1 and CDR2: MDHEN, SYDVKM. This CDR3 is CASSRGGVGPETQYF. Here the CDR3 DNA reads TGTGCCAGCAGCAGAGGTGGCGTAGGTCCAGAGACCCAGTACTTC.

In this sample, this clone turned up once. The chain uses TRBV10-3 and TRBJ1-5, with D perhaps matching TRBD1 (5 bases). Germline CDR1 ENHRY, CDR2 SYGVKD. CDR3 size: 15 residues. Trimming took off 7 bases at V and 5 bases at J, with 18 bases between the two ends. The CDR3 here is CAIKSGQGVDQPQHF. CDR3 nucleotide sequence: TGTGCCATCAAATCAGGGCAGGGTGTAGATCAGCCCCAGCATTTT.